This T cell receptor (beta chain) stems from a study of shared clonotypes between healthy human individuals. Overall study: For every donor, three CD4 naive, three CD4 memory, two CD8 naive and one CD8 memory plates were used. Study-wide points: Relative to their counterparts shared across all four donors, non-shared clonotypes exhibited diminished generation probabilities. Clonotype sharing among donors, it was expected, would be affected by sequencing depth.

Deep-level assay runs were performed. Data came from immunoSEQ multiplex PCR; TCRdb stores just in-frame clones and leaves some out. This sample has 1,500,000 or so clones; 98% occur once, and the top ten carry under 0.45%. A word on this clone: The antigen is not known.

Germline V gene sequence: CDR1 SGHKS, CDR2 YYEKEE (reference sequence). The length of the CDR3 is 14 residues. Trimming took 2 bases from V and 0 from J, leaving 9 bases between them. The rearrangement uses TRBV5-5 and TRBJ2-7, with unresolved D. The source is a man aged 30 to 39 in good health. Sequenced: naive CD4+ T cells sorted from blood. The subset is: CD45RA+ positively selected. The CDR3 sequence is CASSLRVDSYEQYF. The CDR3, as DNA: TGTGCCAGCAGCTTAAGGGTTGACTCCTACGAGCAGTACTTC.